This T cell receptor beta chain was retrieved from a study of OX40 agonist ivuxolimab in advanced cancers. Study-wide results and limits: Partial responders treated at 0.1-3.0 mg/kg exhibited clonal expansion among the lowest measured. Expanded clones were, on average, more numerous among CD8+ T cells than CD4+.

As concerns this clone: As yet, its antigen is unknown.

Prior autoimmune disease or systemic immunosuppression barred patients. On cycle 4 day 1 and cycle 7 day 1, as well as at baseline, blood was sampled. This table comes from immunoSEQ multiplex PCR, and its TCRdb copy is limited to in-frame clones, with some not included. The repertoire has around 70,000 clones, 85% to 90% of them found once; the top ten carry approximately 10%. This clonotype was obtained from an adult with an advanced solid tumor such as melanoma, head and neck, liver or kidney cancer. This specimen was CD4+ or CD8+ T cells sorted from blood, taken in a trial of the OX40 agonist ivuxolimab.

CDR3 nucleotides: TGTGCCAGCAAGAAACTGGCGAGAGGACAGGGCGTGTACGAGCAGTACTTC. Translating it yields CASKKLARGQGVYEQYF. V usage is TRBV27 and J usage is TRBJ2-7, with 8 bases identical to TRBD1. The CDR3 length is 17 residues. The J segment lost 4 bases and the V segment lost 7 bases, leaving 18 bases of the junction unmatched. CDR1 is MNHEY, CDR2 SMNVEV, per germline (reference sequence).